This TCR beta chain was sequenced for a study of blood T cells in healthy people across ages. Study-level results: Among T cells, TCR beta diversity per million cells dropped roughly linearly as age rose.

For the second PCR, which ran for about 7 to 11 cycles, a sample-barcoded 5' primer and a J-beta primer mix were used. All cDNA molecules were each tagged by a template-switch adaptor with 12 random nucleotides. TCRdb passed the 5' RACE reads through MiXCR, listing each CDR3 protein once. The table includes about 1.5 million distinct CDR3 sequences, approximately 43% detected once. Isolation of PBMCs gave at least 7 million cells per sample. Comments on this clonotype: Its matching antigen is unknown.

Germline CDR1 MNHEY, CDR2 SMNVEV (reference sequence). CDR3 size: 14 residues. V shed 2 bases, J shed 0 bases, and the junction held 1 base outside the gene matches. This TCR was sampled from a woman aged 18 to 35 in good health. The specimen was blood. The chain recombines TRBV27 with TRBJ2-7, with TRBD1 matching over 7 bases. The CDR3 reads CASSLKGASYEQYF. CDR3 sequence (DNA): TGTGCCAGCAGTTTAAAGGGGGCCTCCTACGAGCAGTACTTC.